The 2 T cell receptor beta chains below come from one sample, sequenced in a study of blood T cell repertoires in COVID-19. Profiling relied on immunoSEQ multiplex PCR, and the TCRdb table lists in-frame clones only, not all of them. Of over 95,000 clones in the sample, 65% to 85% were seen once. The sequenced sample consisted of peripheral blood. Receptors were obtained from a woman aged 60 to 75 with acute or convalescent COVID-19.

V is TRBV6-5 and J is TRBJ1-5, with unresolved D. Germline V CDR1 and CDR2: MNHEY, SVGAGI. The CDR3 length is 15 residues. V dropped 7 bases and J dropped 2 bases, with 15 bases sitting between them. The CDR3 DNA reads TGTGCCAGCAATGCAGTCAGTGGTGGCAATCAGCCCCAGCATTTT. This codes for CASNAVSGGNQPQHF.

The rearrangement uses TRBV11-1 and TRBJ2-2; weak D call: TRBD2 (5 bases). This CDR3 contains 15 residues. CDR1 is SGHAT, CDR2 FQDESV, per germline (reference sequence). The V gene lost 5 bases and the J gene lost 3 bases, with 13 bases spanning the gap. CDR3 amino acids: CASSPRAIDTGELFF. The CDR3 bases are TGTGCCAGCAGCCCGAGGGCGATAGACACCGGGGAGCTGTTTTTT.